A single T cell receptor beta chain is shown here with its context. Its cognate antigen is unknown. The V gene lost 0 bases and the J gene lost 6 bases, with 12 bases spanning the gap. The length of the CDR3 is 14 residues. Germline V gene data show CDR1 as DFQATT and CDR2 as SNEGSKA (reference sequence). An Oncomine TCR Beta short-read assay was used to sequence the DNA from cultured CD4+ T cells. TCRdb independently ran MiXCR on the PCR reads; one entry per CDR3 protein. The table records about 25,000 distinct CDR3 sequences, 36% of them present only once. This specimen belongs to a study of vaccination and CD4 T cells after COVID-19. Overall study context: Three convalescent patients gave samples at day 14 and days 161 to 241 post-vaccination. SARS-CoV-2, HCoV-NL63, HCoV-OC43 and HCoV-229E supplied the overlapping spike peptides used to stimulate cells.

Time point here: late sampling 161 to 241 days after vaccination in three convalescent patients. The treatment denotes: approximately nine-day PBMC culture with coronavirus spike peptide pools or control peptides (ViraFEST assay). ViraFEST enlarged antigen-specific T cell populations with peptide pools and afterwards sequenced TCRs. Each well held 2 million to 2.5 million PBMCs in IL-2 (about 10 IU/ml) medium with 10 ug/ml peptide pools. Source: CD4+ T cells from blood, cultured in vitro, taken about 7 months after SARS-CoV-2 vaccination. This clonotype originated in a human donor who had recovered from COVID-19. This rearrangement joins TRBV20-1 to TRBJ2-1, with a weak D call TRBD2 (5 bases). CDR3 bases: TGCAGTGCTAGAGATATCTACCGGGGCAATGAGCAGTTCTTC. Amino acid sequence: CSARDIYRGNEQFF.